This is a list of T cell receptor beta chains from one sample in a study of cytomegalovirus exposure and HLA in healthy donors. Assay used: immunoSEQ multiplex PCR; TCRdb lists only in-frame clones, some missing. The repertoire holds 110,000 or so clones, with more than 75% as singletons. Sequenced material: PBMCs. The receptors shown here come from a woman aged 40 to 55 in good health and CMV-seropositive. Each CDR3 is given with its conserved first and last residue. Fields, in order: D gene, clone size, J gene, V gene, CDR3 protein, CDR3 DNA. The D gene is left open where the match is weak. Some rows have no size entry. The others give once, few or many, or a class for an expanded clone.

D: NA
size: NA
J: TRBJ1-5
V: TRBV19
CDR3: CASSIELSREPQHF
DNA: TGTGCCAGTAGTATAGAATTATCACGAGAGCCCCAGCATTTT

D: NA
size: few
J: TRBJ2-2
V: TRBV29-1
CDR3: CSVTLAERGTGELFF
DNA: TGCAGCGTTACTCTAGCGGAAAGGGGGACCGGGGAGCTGTTTTTT

D: NA
size: NA
J: TRBJ1-3
V: TRBV6-5
CDR3: CASRPGTAGGNTIYF
DNA: TGTGCCAGCAGACCAGGGACCGCGGGAGGAAACACCATATATTTT

D: NA
size: NA
J: TRBJ1-5
V: TRBV12-5
CDR3: CASGPSQGSSNQPQHF
DNA: TGTGCTAGTGGTCCCTCCCAGGGGAGTAGCAATCAGCCCCAGCATTTT

D: TRBD1
size: NA
J: TRBJ2-3
V: TRBV18
CDR3: CASSPLTGGNQDTQYF
DNA: TGTGCCAGCTCACCACTTACAGGGGGCAATCAAGATACGCAGTATTTT

D: NA
size: NA
J: TRBJ1-4
V: TRBV19
CDR3: CASNWGLTNEKLFF
DNA: TGTGCCAGTAATTGGGGGCTAACTAATGAAAAACTGTTTTTT

D: TRBD2
size: NA
J: TRBJ2-1
V: TRBV30
CDR3: CAWSPGLAGAYNEQFF
DNA: TGTGCCTGGAGTCCCGGGCTAGCGGGGGCTTACAATGAGCAGTTCTTC

D: NA
size: NA
J: TRBJ1-5
V: TRBV2
CDR3: CASSQGSAQPQHF
DNA: TGTGCCAGCAGCCAGGGAAGCGCTCAGCCCCAGCATTTT

D: NA
size: NA
J: TRBJ2-7
V: TRBV2
CDR3: CASSELQNRYEQYF
DNA: TGTGCCAGCAGTGAACTACAGAACCGCTACGAGCAGTACTTC

D: TRBD1
size: NA
J: TRBJ1-1
V: TRBV19
CDR3: CASSSRWTGGMNTEAFF
DNA: TGTGCCAGTAGCTCCCGGTGGACAGGGGGGATGAACACTGAAGCTTTCTTT

D: NA
size: NA
J: TRBJ1-2
V: TRBV10-3
CDR3: CAISESGQFNYGYTF
DNA: TGTGCCATCAGTGAGTCCGGACAGTTTAACTATGGCTACACCTTC

D: NA
size: NA
J: TRBJ2-7
V: TRBV29-1
CDR3: CSVGAGLREQYF
DNA: TGCAGCGTAGGAGCCGGACTCCGCGAGCAGTACTTC

D: TRBD1
size: NA
J: TRBJ1-2
V: TRBV27
CDR3: CASSPAAGKGASVGYTF
DNA: TGTGCCAGCAGTCCCGCCGCGGGAAAGGGGGCTAGCGTTGGCTACACCTTC

D: NA
size: NA
J: TRBJ2-7
V: TRBV20-1
CDR3: CSARQGYEQYF
DNA: TGCAGTGCTAGACAGGGCTACGAGCAGTACTTC

D: NA
size: NA
J: TRBJ1-1
V: TRBV28
CDR3: CASSLPGLEAFF
DNA: TGTGCCAGCAGTTTACCAGGGCTGGAAGCTTTCTTT

D: NA
size: NA
J: TRBJ1-1
V: TRBV5-1
CDR3: CASSVILNTEAFF
DNA: TGCGCCAGCAGCGTAATCTTGAACACTGAAGCTTTCTTT

D: NA
size: NA
J: TRBJ1-5
V: TRBV10-3
CDR3: CAISESFSQPQHF
DNA: TGTGCCATCAGTGAAAGCTTTTCACAGCCCCAGCATTTT

D: NA
size: NA
J: TRBJ2-1
V: TRBV6-5
CDR3: CASSNQGGEQFF
DNA: TGTGCCAGCAGTAACCAGGGTGGTGAGCAGTTCTTC

D: NA
size: few
J: TRBJ2-5
V: TRBV6-1
CDR3: CASSELRWRGETQYF
DNA: TGTGCCAGCAGTGAACTGAGGTGGCGGGGAGAGACCCAGTACTTC

D: TRBD1
size: NA
J: TRBJ1-6
V: TRBV5-1
CDR3: CASSPQGSDNSPLHF
DNA: TGCGCCAGCTCACCACAGGGGTCGGATAATTCACCCCTCCACTTT

D: NA
size: NA
J: TRBJ1-1
V: TRBV9
CDR3: CASSPQGRGRGRGNTEAFF
DNA: TGTGCCAGCAGCCCCCAGGGGAGAGGGAGGGGAAGGGGGAACACTGAAGCTTTCTTT

D: TRBD1
size: NA
J: TRBJ1-1
V: TRBV6-5
CDR3: CASSSRQGVGTEAFF
DNA: TGTGCCAGCAGTTCCCGACAGGGGGTAGGCACTGAAGCTTTCTTT

D: NA
size: NA
J: TRBJ2-3
V: TRBV7-3
CDR3: CASSLNPSNSDTQYF
DNA: TGTGCCAGCAGCTTAAATCCTAGCAATTCAGATACGCAGTATTTT

D: NA
size: NA
J: TRBJ1-2
V: TRBV6-1
CDR3: CASLVQRTNYGYTF
DNA: TGTGCCAGCTTAGTCCAGAGGACTAACTATGGCTACACCTTC

D: NA
size: few
J: TRBJ1-1
V: TRBV19
CDR3: CASSIDIPGVRAFF
DNA: TGTGCCAGTAGTATAGATATACCAGGGGTGCGAGCTTTCTTT

D: NA
size: once
J: TRBJ2-7
V: TRBV2
CDR3: CASGGAEAPYEQYF
DNA: TGTGCCAGTGGTGGAGCGGAGGCCCCCTACGAGCAGTACTTC

D: TRBD2
size: NA
J: TRBJ2-7
V: TRBV2
CDR3: CASRIGTSGAYEQYF
DNA: TGTGCCAGCAGGATAGGGACTAGCGGGGCTTACGAGCAGTACTTC

D: NA
size: NA
J: TRBJ1-2
V: TRBV5-4
CDR3: CASSLGGWWGYTF
DNA: TGTGCCAGCAGCTTGGGAGGGTGGTGGGGCTACACCTTC

D: TRBD1
size: NA
J: TRBJ2-7
V: TRBV5-1
CDR3: CASSPGQGLDEQYF
DNA: TGCGCCAGCAGCCCGGGACAGGGACTTGACGAGCAGTACTTC

D: NA
size: once
J: TRBJ1-1
V: TRBV5-1
CDR3: CASSFKGDQNTEAFF
DNA: TGCGCCAGCAGCTTCAAGGGGGATCAGAACACTGAAGCTTTCTTT

D: TRBD1
size: NA
J: TRBJ1-1
V: TRBV19
CDR3: CASSDRGQGYGTEAFF
DNA: TGTGCCAGTAGCGACAGGGGACAGGGGTATGGAACTGAAGCTTTCTTT

D: NA
size: NA
J: TRBJ1-1
V: TRBV30
CDR3: CAWRKSMNTEAFF
DNA: TGTGCCTGGAGAAAATCCATGAACACTGAAGCTTTCTTT

D: NA
size: NA
J: TRBJ1-5
V: TRBV5-6
CDR3: CASSLGANHDQPQHF
DNA: TGTGCCAGCAGCTTGGGGGCAAACCACGATCAGCCCCAGCATTTT

D: TRBD1
size: NA
J: TRBJ1-2
V: TRBV18
CDR3: CASSPGQGGYTF
DNA: TGTGCCAGCTCACCGGGACAGGGTGGCTACACCTTC